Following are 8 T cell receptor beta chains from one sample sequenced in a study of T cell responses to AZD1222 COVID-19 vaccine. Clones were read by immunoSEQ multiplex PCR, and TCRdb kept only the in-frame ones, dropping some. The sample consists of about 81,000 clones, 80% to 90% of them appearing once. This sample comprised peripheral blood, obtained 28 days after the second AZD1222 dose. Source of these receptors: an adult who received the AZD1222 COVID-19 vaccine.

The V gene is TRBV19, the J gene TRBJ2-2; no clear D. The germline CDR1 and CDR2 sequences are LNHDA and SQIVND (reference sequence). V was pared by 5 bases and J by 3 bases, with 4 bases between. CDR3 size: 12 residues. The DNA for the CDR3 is TGTGCCAGTAGTTTCTACACCGGGGAGCTGTTTTTT. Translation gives CASSFYTGELFF.

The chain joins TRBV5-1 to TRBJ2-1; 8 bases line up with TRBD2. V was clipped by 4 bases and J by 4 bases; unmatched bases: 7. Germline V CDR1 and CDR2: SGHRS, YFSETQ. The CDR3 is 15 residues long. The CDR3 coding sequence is TGCGCCAGCAGCGTGGGACTAGGGGGGTACAATGAGCAGTTCTTC. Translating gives CASSVGLGGYNEQFF.

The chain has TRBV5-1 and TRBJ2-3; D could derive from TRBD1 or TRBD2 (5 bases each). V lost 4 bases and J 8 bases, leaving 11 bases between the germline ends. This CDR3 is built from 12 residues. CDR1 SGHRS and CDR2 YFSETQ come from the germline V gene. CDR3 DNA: TGCGCCAGCAGCCTCGGGGCGAGTACGCAGTATTTT. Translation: CASSLGASTQYF.

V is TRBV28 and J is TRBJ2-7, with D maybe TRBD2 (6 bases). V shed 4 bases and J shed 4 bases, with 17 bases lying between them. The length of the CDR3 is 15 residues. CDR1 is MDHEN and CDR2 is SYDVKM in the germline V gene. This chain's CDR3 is CASSSLGGRLYEQYF. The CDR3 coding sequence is TGTGCCAGCAGTTCCTTGGGGGGACGGCTTTACGAGCAGTACTTC.

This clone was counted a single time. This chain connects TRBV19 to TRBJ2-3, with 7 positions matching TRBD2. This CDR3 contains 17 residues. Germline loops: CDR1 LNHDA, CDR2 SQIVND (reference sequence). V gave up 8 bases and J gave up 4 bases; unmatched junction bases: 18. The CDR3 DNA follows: TGTGCCAGTGGGGGGGTTCCACGAGGTAGTGGGCCAGATACGCAGTATTTT. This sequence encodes CASGGVPRGSGPDTQYF.

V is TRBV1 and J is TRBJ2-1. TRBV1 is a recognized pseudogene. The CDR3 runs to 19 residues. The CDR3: CTSRPFPWDPISSYNEQFF. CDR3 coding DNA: TGCACCAGCAGGCCCTTCCCCTGGGACCCAATAAGCTCCTACAATGAGCAGTTCTTC.

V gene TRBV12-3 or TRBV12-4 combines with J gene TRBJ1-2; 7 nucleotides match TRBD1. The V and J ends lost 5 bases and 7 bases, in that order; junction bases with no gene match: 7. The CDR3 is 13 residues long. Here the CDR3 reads CASSPGQFTGYTF. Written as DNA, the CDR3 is TGTGCCAGCAGTCCGGGACAGTTCACTGGCTACACCTTC.

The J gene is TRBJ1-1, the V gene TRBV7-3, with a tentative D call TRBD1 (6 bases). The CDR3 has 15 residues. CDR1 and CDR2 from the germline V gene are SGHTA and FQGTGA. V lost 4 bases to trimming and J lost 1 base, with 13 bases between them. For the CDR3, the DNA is TGTGCCAGCAGCTCGAGCGGGACACCGAACACTGAAGCTTTCTTT. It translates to CASSSSGTPNTEAFF. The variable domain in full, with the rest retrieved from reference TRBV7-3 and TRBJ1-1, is GAGVSQTPSNKVTEKGKYVELRCDPISGHTALYWYRQSLGQGPEFLIYFQGTGAADDSGLPNDRFFAVRPEGSVSTLKIQRTERGDSAVYLCASSSSGTPNTEAFFGQGTRLTVV.